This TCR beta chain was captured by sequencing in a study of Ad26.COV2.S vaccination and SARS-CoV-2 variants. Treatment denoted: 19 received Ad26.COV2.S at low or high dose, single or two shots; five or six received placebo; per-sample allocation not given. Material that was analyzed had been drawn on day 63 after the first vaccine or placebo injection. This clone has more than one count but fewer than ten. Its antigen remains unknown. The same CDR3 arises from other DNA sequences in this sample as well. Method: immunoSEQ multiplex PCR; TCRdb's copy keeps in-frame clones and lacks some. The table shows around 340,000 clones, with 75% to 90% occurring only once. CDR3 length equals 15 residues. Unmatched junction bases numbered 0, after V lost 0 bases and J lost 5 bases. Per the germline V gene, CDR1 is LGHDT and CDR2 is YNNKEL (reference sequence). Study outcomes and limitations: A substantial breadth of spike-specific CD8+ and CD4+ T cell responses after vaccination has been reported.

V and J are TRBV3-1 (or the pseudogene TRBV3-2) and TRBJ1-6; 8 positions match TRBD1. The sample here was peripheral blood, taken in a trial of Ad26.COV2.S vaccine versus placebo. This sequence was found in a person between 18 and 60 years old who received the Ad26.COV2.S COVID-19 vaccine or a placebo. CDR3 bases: TGTGCCAGCAGCCAAGAGGACAGGGATAATTCACCCCTCCACTTT. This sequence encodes CASSQEDRDNSPLHF.